These 31 T cell receptor beta chains were all obtained from the same sample, sequenced in a study of T cells in Graves' hyperthyroidism and ophthalmopathy. Regions amplified from RNA transcripts were the TCR beta CDR3 regions. First-round RT-PCR with HTBI primers amplified the TCR CDR3 region. TCRdb re-called the multiplex PCR reads through MiXCR, storing one row per CDR3 protein. This table has just under 750,000 distinct CDR3 sequences, approximately 36% appearing once. The source material was blood. Receptors were obtained from a woman between 35 and 50 years old with Graves' hyperthyroidism.

In its sample, this clonotype was seen a few times. The chain couples TRBV6-6 to TRBJ2-2; D tentatively fits TRBD1 or TRBD2 (5 bases each). The germline V gene has CDR1 MNHNY and CDR2 SVGAGI (reference sequence). The germline V and J ends were trimmed by 6 bases and 1 base, with 15 bases remaining between them. CDR3 length: 16 amino acids. This chain's CDR3 is CASSSMGDRNTGELFF. The DNA of the CDR3 is TGTGCCAGCAGCAGTATGGGGGACCGGAACACCGGGGAGCTGTTTTTT.

This clonotype was counted many times. The genes are TRBV7-9 and TRBJ1-2, with D possibly being TRBD1 (6 bases). The V and J ends lost 5 bases and 6 bases respectively, with 10 bases between them. Germline V lookup: CDR1 SEHNR, CDR2 FQNEAQ (reference sequence). The CDR3 contains 12 residues. CDR3 DNA: TGTGCCAGCAGCCCGGACAGCAATGGCTACACCTTC. Translating gives CASSPDSNGYTF. The whole variable domain, filled in from reference TRBV7-9 and TRBJ1-2, reads DTGVSQNPRHKITKRGQNVTFRCDPISEHNRLYWYRQTLGQGPEFLTYFQNEAQLEKSRLLSDRFSAERPKGSFSTLEIQRTEQGDSAMYLCASSPDSNGYTFGSGTRLTVV.

This clonotype was picked up many times. The chain employs TRBV29-1 and TRBJ1-4, with D tentatively TRBD1 (6 bases). In germline, CDR1 is SQVTM, CDR2 ANQGSEA. This CDR3 is 12 amino acids long. The V end was cut by 4 bases, the J end by 8 bases, with 11 bases between. In nucleotides, the CDR3 is TGCAGCGTTGTGACAGGTGCAGAAAAACTGTTTTTT. The encoded protein is CSVVTGAEKLFF.

This chain uses TRBV29-1 with TRBJ2-7; no clear D gene. The CDR3 has 14 residues. V gave up 1 base and J gave up 3 bases, with 13 bases separating them. Looked up from germline, CDR1 is SQVTM and CDR2 is ANQGSEA. CDR3: CSVEGSRPYYEQYF. The DNA for the CDR3 is TGCAGCGTTGAAGGCAGCCGCCCCTACTACGAGCAGTACTTC.

This clonotype has just a few counts. The gene calls are TRBV7-9 and TRBJ1-4, with TRBD1 matching over 8 bases. The CDR3 is 17 residues long. Germline V gives CDR1 SEHNR, CDR2 FQNEAQ (reference sequence). Germline trimming cut 5 bases from V and 7 bases from J; bases unmatched to any gene: 15. CDR3: CASSPATYRGTSEKLFF. For the CDR3, the DNA is TGTGCCAGCAGCCCGGCGACCTACAGGGGGACGAGTGAAAAACTGTTTTTT. Supplemented by reference TRBV7-9 and TRBJ1-4, the full variable domain reads DTGVSQNPRHKITKRGQNVTFRCDPISEHNRLYWYRQTLGQGPEFLTYFQNEAQLEKSRLLSDRFSAERPKGSFSTLEIQRTEQGDSAMYLCASSPATYRGTSEKLFFGSGTQLSVL.

V gene TRBV6-5 combines with J gene TRBJ1-2; TRBD1 aligns across 7 bases. Per the germline V gene, CDR1 is MNHEY and CDR2 is SVGAGI. The CDR3 covers 15 residues. V dropped 5 bases and J dropped 5; count of bases not matched to a gene: 11. The CDR3 DNA sequence: TGTGCCAGCAGTACCCGACAGGGCGAGTGGTATGGCTACACCTTC. Translating gives CASSTRQGEWYGYTF.

The V gene is TRBV20-1, the J gene TRBJ2-7; 7 bases line up with TRBD2. V lost 1 base, J lost 4 bases, and 7 bases stayed unmatched. CDR1 DFQATT and CDR2 SNEGSKA come from the germline V gene (reference sequence). This CDR3 has 14 amino acids. This CDR3 reads CSARGQRDSYEQYF. CDR3 DNA: TGCAGTGCTAGAGGCCAGCGGGATTCATACGAGCAGTACTTC.

As concerns this clonotype: Without the conserved terminal phenylalanine or tryptophan, this CDR3 likely stems from a read error. The genes are TRBV6-1 and TRBJ2-5; D possibly corresponds to TRBD1 (6 bases). V was clipped by 7 bases and J by 7 bases, with 16 bases between them. The germline gives CDR1 MNHNS, CDR2 SASEGT. This CDR3 is built from 13 residues. The CDR3 sequence: CASNSDPRGTQYL. The CDR3 region has the DNA TGTGCCAGCAACTCGGACCCCAGGGGGACCCAGTACCTC.

This chain uses TRBV6-6 with TRBJ1-2; D ambiguous. Per germline, CDR1 MNHNY and CDR2 SVGAGI (reference sequence). V shed 3 bases and J shed 4 bases, with 18 bases lying between them. The CDR3 covers 16 residues. CDR3 protein: CASSYHGGTASYGYTF. The CDR3 nucleotides are TGTGCCAGCAGTTATCATGGCGGCACCGCTAGCTATGGCTACACCTTC.

The chain is built from TRBV4-1 and TRBJ1-1; D unresolved. There are 14 residues in the CDR3. Germline V lookup: CDR1 MGHRA, CDR2 YSYEKL. V was trimmed by 4 bases and J by 5 bases, leaving 14 bases between them. CDR3: CASSPMAGKTEAFF. The CDR3 bases are TGCGCCAGCAGCCCGATGGCTGGGAAGACTGAAGCTTTCTTT.

This clonotype has at least ten counts. CDR3 DNA: TGTGCCAGCACCGAAGGGGACAGGGGGCGCCCTGATGGCTACACCTTC. Protein: CASTEGDRGRPDGYTF. V is TRBV7-9 and J is TRBJ1-2; 12 nucleotides match TRBD1. The CDR3 totals 16 residues. CDR1 SEHNR and CDR2 FQNEAQ come from the germline V gene (reference sequence). V trimming: 7 bases; J trimming: 6 bases; junction bases outside the gene matches: 12.

The V gene is TRBV3-1, the J gene TRBJ2-7; D not certain. V shed 4 bases and J shed 7 bases, with 14 bases lying between them. The CDR3 is 13 amino acids. Germline V gives CDR1 LGHDT, CDR2 YNNKEL (reference sequence). CDR3 nucleotides: TGTGCCAGCAGCCCCGACATTTTGGGGGAGCAGTACTTC. Encoded protein: CASSPDILGEQYF.

This clonotype was detected only once. This chain joins TRBV30 and TRBJ1-2, with TRBD1 matching over 7 bases. The CDR3 has 13 amino acids. V trimming: 4 bases; J trimming: 4 bases; junction bases outside the gene matches: 6. Germline V gene data show CDR1 as GTSNPN and CDR2 as SVGIG (reference sequence). Here the CDR3 reads CAWTARQGYGYTF. DNA for the CDR3: TGTGCCTGGACCGCGCGACAGGGCTATGGCTACACCTTC.

This rearrangement joins TRBV6-6 to TRBJ2-7; D is possibly TRBD1 or TRBD2 (5 bases each). The V end was cut by 10 bases, the J end by 5 bases, with 12 bases between. The CDR3 sequence is 11 residues long. Germline CDR1 MNHNY, CDR2 SVGAGI (reference sequence). The CDR3 sequence: CATLGENEQYF. The CDR3, as DNA: TGTGCCACCCTGGGGGAGAACGAGCAGTACTTC.

This rearrangement joins TRBV29-1 to TRBJ1-2; D is uncertain. The CDR3 is 15 amino acids. Trimming stripped 3 bases from V and 4 bases from J, with 18 bases between. Per the germline V gene, CDR1 is SQVTM and CDR2 is ANQGSEA. In DNA, the CDR3 is TGCAGCGTTGACGACGGGCATCAACTCTCCTATGGCTACACCTTC. Its protein is CSVDDGHQLSYGYTF.

This clonotype was recorded a few times. This chain connects TRBV10-2 to TRBJ1-1; D is ambiguous. Germline V lookup: CDR1 WSHSY, CDR2 SAAADI. This CDR3 region has 12 residues. V lost 6 bases to trimming and J lost 1 base, with 6 bases between them. The CDR3 coding sequence is TGCGCCAGCAGGGCCACGAACACTGAAGCTTTCTTT. As protein: CASRATNTEAFF.

Only a few counts were recorded for this clonotype. This rearrangement joins TRBV19 to TRBJ1-1; D is uncertain. CDR3 length: 13 amino acids. V dropped 7 bases and J dropped 1 base, with 10 bases sitting between them. Per the germline V gene, CDR1 is LNHDA and CDR2 is SQIVND (reference sequence). The CDR3 bases are TGTGCCAGTAAGAAGGGAAGGAACACTGAAGCTTTCTTT. It is translated as CASKKGRNTEAFF.

This clonotype was observed many times. The chain joins TRBV10-3 to TRBJ2-2; D might be TRBD1 (6 bases). The CDR3 contains 13 residues. The germline V gene encodes CDR1 ENHRY and CDR2 SYGVKD. The V end was cut by 6 bases, the J end by 5 bases, with 10 bases between. CDR3 in DNA: TGTGCCATCAGGGGGGCGTTAACCGGGGAGCTGTTTTTT. Translation: CAIRGALTGELFF.

The chain employs TRBV5-6 and TRBJ2-7; tentatively, D is TRBD1 (6 bases). The CDR3 is made up of 13 amino acids. V lost 2 bases, J lost 12 bases, and 18 bases lay in between. The germline gives CDR1 SGHDT, CDR2 YYEEEE. CDR3 in amino acids: CASSFRVAGDAYF. The CDR3 nucleotides read TGTGCCAGCAGCTTCCGGGTCGCAGGGGACGCGTACTTC.

The chain combines TRBV20-1 with TRBJ2-2, with a tentative D call TRBD2 (5 bases). V was pared by 6 bases and J by 3 bases, with 14 bases between. Germline V lookup: CDR1 DFQATT, CDR2 SNEGSKA (reference sequence). CDR3 length: 14 amino acids. CDR3: CSAIRTGYTGELFF. The CDR3 DNA reads as TGCAGTGCCATCCGTACGGGGTACACCGGGGAGCTGTTTTTT.

This clonotype appeared many times. This chain links TRBV7-2 with TRBJ1-1, with 7 bases identical to TRBD1. CDR1 is SGHTA and CDR2 is FQGNSA in the germline V gene. The CDR3 is made up of 15 amino acids. V lost 1 base to trimming and J lost 1 base; unmatched junction nucleotides: 3. This CDR3 is CASSLVAGGNTEAFF. CDR3 nucleotide sequence: TGTGCCAGCAGCTTAGTAGCAGGGGGGAACACTGAAGCTTTCTTT.

The rearrangement links TRBV12-3 or TRBV12-4 to TRBJ2-7; 15 bases are a match to TRBD2. This CDR3 is 16 amino acids long. V shed 3 bases, J shed 9 bases, and the junction held 9 bases outside the gene matches. The CDR3 region is CASSLPGLAGGTWQYF. Here the CDR3 DNA reads TGTGCCAGCAGTTTGCCGGGACTAGCGGGAGGAACTTGGCAGTACTTC.

This clonotype showed up many times. This rearrangement joins TRBV20-1 to TRBJ1-1; D is undetermined. Germline assignment: CDR1 DFQATT and CDR2 SNEGSKA (reference sequence). This CDR3 contains 11 residues. V lost 7 bases, J lost 0 bases, and 6 bases lay in between. The CDR3 sequence is CSVSMNTEAFF. In nucleotides, the CDR3 is TGCAGTGTCTCCATGAACACTGAAGCTTTCTTT.

This chain joins TRBV29-1 and TRBJ1-2; TRBD1 might be the D (5 bases). This CDR3 has 13 amino acids. V was clipped by 6 bases and J by 4 bases, with 15 bases between them. Germline V CDR1 and CDR2: SQVTM, ANQGSEA. The CDR3 protein is CSVDLREGYGYTF. The CDR3 region has the DNA TGCAGCGTGGACCTCAGGGAGGGCTATGGCTACACCTTC.

As for this clonotype: A much larger clone differs by one base, so this may be a read error. The conserved phenylalanine or tryptophan normally closing the CDR3 is absent here, so this likely arose from a read error. The chain uses TRBV9 and TRBJ1-1; a possible D gene is TRBD1 (5 bases). CDR1 is SGDLS and CDR2 is YYNGEE in the germline V gene. Trimming removed 0 bases from V and 4 bases from J, with 7 bases in between. The CDR3 length is 13 residues. CDR3 coding DNA: TGTGCCAGCAGCGTAGGGACACTCACTGAAGCTTTCTCT. Protein product: CASSVGTLTEAFS.

The chain carries TRBV9 and TRBJ2-3, with D hard to call. V lost 0 bases, J lost 4 bases, and 9 bases lay in between. The CDR3 has 14 amino acids. CDR1 is SGDLS and CDR2 is YYNGEE in the germline V gene. CDR3 region: CASSVESLADTQYF. CDR3 DNA sequence: TGTGCCAGCAGCGTAGAGAGCCTGGCAGATACGCAGTATTTT.

V is TRBV10-3 and J is TRBJ1-1, with 8 positions matching TRBD1. Trimming at V came to 2 bases and at J to 7 bases, leaving 6 bases not matched to a gene. The CDR3 sequence is 14 residues long. Germline CDR1 ENHRY, CDR2 SYGVKD. The CDR3 coding sequence is TGTGCCATCAGTGAGGCCAGGGGGCGCGATGAAGCTTTCTTT. Amino acids: CAISEARGRDEAFF.

This clonotype has at least ten counts. The chain is built from TRBV10-3 and TRBJ1-2, with 7 nucleotides matching TRBD1. Germline trimming cut 4 bases from V and 4 bases from J; bases unmatched to any gene: 6. The CDR3 consists of 14 residues. Germline CDR1 is ENHRY and CDR2 is SYGVKD. CDR3 DNA sequence: TGTGCCATCAGTGCGGGGGGACAGAGCTATGGCTACACCTTC. This gives the protein CAISAGGQSYGYTF.

In regard to this clonotype: Its ends do not fully match the called genes, so a read error is possible. This rearrangement joins TRBV5-4 to TRBJ2-5; no firm D call. This CDR3 region has 10 residues. Per germline, CDR1 SGHNT and CDR2 YYREEE (reference sequence). The CDR3 loop reads CASSREAMNF. CDR3 coding DNA: TGTGCCAGCAGCCGAGAGGCGATGAACTTC.

This clonotype showed up just a few times. The V call is TRBV30, the J call TRBJ2-5; D remains ambiguous. With 3 bases removed from V and 4 bases from J, the gap between germline ends came to 9 bases. This CDR3 has 12 amino acids. The germline V gene has CDR1 GTSNPN and CDR2 SVGIG (reference sequence). CDR3 residues: CAWSLSGETQYF. The CDR3 nucleotides read TGTGCCTGGAGCCTTTCCGGAGAGACCCAGTACTTC.

This clonotype was counted between two and nine times. The genes are TRBV25-1 and TRBJ1-2; D not certain. This CDR3 contains 15 residues. Trimming cost V 6 bases and J 5 bases, with 19 bases left between them. Germline-derived CDR1 and CDR2 are MGHDK and SYGVNS. The CDR3: CASRPQDGSGYGYTF. The CDR3 region has the DNA TGTGCCAGCAGACCTCAAGACGGGTCTGGGTATGGCTACACCTTC.